Below, 20 T cell receptor beta chains from the same sample are listed, as sequenced in a study of shared clonotypes between healthy human individuals. Some clones are missing from TCRdb's copy, which holds only in-frame ones; the method was immunoSEQ multiplex PCR. Of 2 million or so clones in the sample, 85% to 95% are singletons; the top ten hold more than 0.1%. Sequencing was done on a sample of naive CD4+ T cells sorted from blood. Subset in this sample: CD45RA+ positively selected. These receptors were collected from a man aged 18 to 30 in good health.

This clone was counted ten times or more. V is TRBV25-1 and J is TRBJ2-2; no reliable D call. The V gene's germline CDR1 is MGHDK and CDR2 SYGVNS. Deletions cut 6 bases from V and 7 bases from J, with 21 bases between. The CDR3 runs to 16 residues. Written as DNA, the CDR3 is TGTGCCAGCAGGTCCGCGAGAGTTCTATTGGGCGGGGAGCTGTTTTTT. Encoded protein: CASRSARVLLGGELFF.

This sequence joins TRBV28 and TRBJ2-7, with 7 bases that match TRBD2. Germline-derived CDR1 and CDR2 are MDHEN and SYDVKM. Trimming removed 4 bases from V and 6 bases from J; junction bases left unmatched: 12. The CDR3 spans 15 residues. CDR3 sequence: CASSSSRQTGGEQYF. The CDR3 region has the DNA TGTGCCAGCAGTTCCTCGCGACAGACGGGAGGCGAGCAGTACTTC.

The gene calls are TRBV4-3 and TRBJ1-5; D gene ambiguous. This CDR3 region has 13 residues. The germline V gene encodes CDR1 LGHNA and CDR2 YSLEER. The germline V and J ends were trimmed by 6 bases and 6 bases, with 12 bases remaining between them. The CDR3 loop reads CASSGPGGQPQHF. The CDR3 region has the DNA TGCGCCAGCAGTGGCCCAGGAGGTCAGCCCCAGCATTTT.

The J gene is TRBJ1-6, the V gene TRBV7-2; D unresolved. In germline, CDR1 is SGHTA, CDR2 FQGNSA. The V end lost 1 base, the J end lost 9 bases, and 7 bases lay between the germline ends. The CDR3 is 13 residues long. CDR3: CASSLGWVSPLHF. The CDR3 DNA follows: TGTGCCAGCAGCTTAGGATGGGTTTCACCCCTCCACTTT.

V gene TRBV13 combines with J gene TRBJ2-3, with D maybe TRBD2 (5 bases). The CDR3 runs 18 residues. Germline V gives CDR1 PRHDT, CDR2 FYEKMQ (reference sequence). V was cut by 1 base and J by 2 bases, with 19 bases left in between. CDR3 nucleotide sequence: TGTGCCAGCAGCTTAGACCTCCCGACCATACTAGTCACAGATACGCAGTATTTT. It is translated as CASSLDLPTILVTDTQYF. Looking up the rest from reference TRBV13 and TRBJ2-3 gives the full variable domain: AAGVIQSPRHLIKEKRETATLKCYPIPRHDTVYWYQQGPGQDPQFLISFYEKMQSDKGSIPDRFSAQQFSDYHSELNMSSLELGDSALYFCASSLDLPTILVTDTQYFGPGTRLTVL.

On this clone itself: Sequence at one end of the junction differs from germline and may be a read error. The chain has TRBV19 and TRBJ2-2, with 8 positions matching TRBD2. Per the germline V gene, CDR1 is LNHDA and CDR2 is SQIVND (reference sequence). The CDR3 spans 10 residues. The CDR3 sequence: CGRGTGELFF. The CDR3, as DNA: TGCGGGAGGGGTACCGGGGAGCTGTTTTTT. The complete variable domain, with remaining parts taken from reference TRBV19 and TRBJ2-2, reads DGGITQSPKYLFRKEGQNVTLSCEQNLNHDAMYWYRQDPGQGLRLIYYSQIVNDFQKGDIAEGYSVSREKKESFPLTVTSAQKNPTAFYLCGRGTGELFFGEGSRLTVL.

The chain combines TRBV10-1 with TRBJ1-5; 8 bases align to TRBD1. The germline gives CDR1 WNHNN, CDR2 SYGVQD (reference sequence). Trimming took 7 bases from V and 2 from J; bases not matched to a gene: 13. The CDR3 is 17 amino acids. The CDR3 DNA follows: TGCGCCAGCACAAATCTACAGGGGGATATCGGCAATCAGCCCCAGCATTTT. Protein: CASTNLQGDIGNQPQHF.

This clone was recorded once. The V gene is TRBV5-1, the J gene TRBJ2-2, with 13 nucleotides matching TRBD2. Unmatched junction bases numbered 24, after V lost 3 bases and J lost 4 bases. The CDR3 is made up of 23 amino acids. The V gene's germline CDR1 is SGHRS and CDR2 YFSETQ. The CDR3 DNA sequence: TGCGCCAGCAGCTCCACGGGACTAGCGGGGACACTCGACTTCGGACGGGTCACCGGGGAGCTGTTTTTT. It codes for CASSSTGLAGTLDFGRVTGELFF.

The chain links TRBV19 to TRBJ2-5; possible D gene TRBD1, 5 bases. The CDR3 covers 15 residues. V gave up 6 bases and J gave up 1 base, with 15 bases separating them. The germline gives CDR1 LNHDA, CDR2 SQIVND (reference sequence). As DNA, the CDR3 is TGTGCCAGTAGAATGGGCAGGGTGGGCCAAGAGACCCAGTACTTC. Amino acid sequence: CASRMGRVGQETQYF.

This clone is a singleton in its sample. The V gene is TRBV6-1, the J gene TRBJ1-4; TRBD1 might be the D (5 bases). V lost 1 base, J lost 2 bases, and 8 bases lay in between. Germline CDR1 and CDR2: MNHNS and SASEGT. CDR3 length equals 15 residues. The CDR3 DNA reads TGTGCCAGCAGTGAAGGGGGCAGGACTAATGAAAAACTGTTTTTT. It encodes CASSEGGRTNEKLFF.

As to this clone: Other DNA sequences from this sample encode an identical CDR3 as well. The chain joins TRBV5-1 to TRBJ2-3; D not certain. V lost 0 bases and J lost 1, with 9 bases in between. CDR1 is SGHRS and CDR2 is YFSETQ in the germline V gene. This CDR3 spans 15 amino acids. The CDR3 loop is CASSLDAGGTDTQYF. CDR3 in DNA: TGCGCCAGCAGCTTGGACGCAGGAGGCACAGATACGCAGTATTTT. Together with reference TRBV5-1 and TRBJ2-3, the CDR3 gives the full variable domain: KAGVTQTPRYLIKTRGQQVTLSCSPISGHRSVSWYQQTPGQGLQFLFEYFSETQRNKGNFPGRFSGRQFSNSRSEMNVSTLELGDSALYLCASSLDAGGTDTQYFGPGTRLTVL.

The chain couples TRBV6-5 to TRBJ2-1, with 11 nucleotides matching TRBD1. CDR1 and CDR2 from the germline V gene are MNHEY and SVGAGI. The CDR3 consists of 13 residues. Unmatched junction bases numbered 3, after V lost 5 bases and J lost 9 bases. CDR3 bases: TGTGCCAGCAGTCGGACAGGGGGCGCTGAGCAGTTCTTC. Translated: CASSRTGGAEQFF.

V gene TRBV5-1 combines with J gene TRBJ1-3; D possibly corresponds to TRBD1 (6 bases). Germline V lookup: CDR1 SGHRS, CDR2 YFSETQ. The V end lost 1 base, the J end lost 1 base, and 21 bases lay between the germline ends. The CDR3 covers 19 residues. In nucleotides, the CDR3 is TGCGCCAGCAGCTTGAGGCCACAGGGCCTACCGGAATCTGGAAACACCATATATTTT. It translates to CASSLRPQGLPESGNTIYF.

This chain links TRBV5-6 with TRBJ1-5; 7 nucleotides match TRBD1. The CDR3 spans 17 residues. Germline trimming cut 5 bases from V and 0 bases from J; bases unmatched to any gene: 11. Germline V gene data show CDR1 as SGHDT and CDR2 as YYEEEE. The CDR3 loop is CASSFMDRRYSNQPQHF. The CDR3 nucleotides are TGTGCCAGCAGTTTTATGGACAGGCGCTATAGCAATCAGCCCCAGCATTTT.

The table lists this clone with a few counts. Other DNA sequences from this sample encode an identical CDR3 as well. This chain uses TRBV7-3 with TRBJ1-1; D is undetermined. CDR3 size: 13 residues. Germline-derived CDR1 and CDR2 are SGHTA and FQGTGA. V was shortened by 1 base and J by 1 base, with 4 bases between the two germline ends. The CDR3 DNA sequence: TGTGCCAGCAGCTTAAGGGCGAACACTGAAGCTTTCTTT. Translating gives CASSLRANTEAFF.

The rearrangement links TRBV10-3 to TRBJ2-5; 12 nucleotides agree with TRBD2. Germline values: CDR1 ENHRY, CDR2 SYGVKD. The CDR3 runs to 14 residues. Unmatched junction bases numbered 1, after V lost 3 bases and J lost 5 bases. Written as DNA, the CDR3 is TGTGCCATCAGTGACGGACTAGCGGGGGAGACCCAGTACTTC. This sequence encodes CAISDGLAGETQYF.

The genes are TRBV11-2 and TRBJ1-1; the D gene is possibly TRBD1 (5 bases). Germline V gene sequence: CDR1 SGHAT, CDR2 FQNNGV. This CDR3 comprises 14 residues. V was trimmed by 6 bases and J by 0 bases, leaving 11 bases between them. CDR3 sequence reads: CASSRGTVNTEAFF. CDR3 coding DNA: TGTGCCAGCAGTAGGGGTACAGTGAACACTGAAGCTTTCTTT.

J is TRBJ1-1 and V is TRBV2, with 9 bases that match TRBD1. The CDR3 consists of 15 residues. J was trimmed by 1 base and V by 7 bases; bases with no gene match: 7. The germline gives CDR1 SNHLY, CDR2 FYNNEI. CDR3 nucleotides: TGTGCCAGCAACCCGGGACAGGGTCGGAACACTGAAGCTTTCTTT. As protein: CASNPGQGRNTEAFF.

This rearrangement joins TRBV6-5 to TRBJ2-5; the D is unclear. Per the germline V gene, CDR1 is MNHEY and CDR2 is SVGAGI. The CDR3 extends over 13 amino acids. V lost 6 bases and J 0 bases, leaving 8 bases between the germline ends. The CDR3 reads CASRRRYQETQYF. DNA of the CDR3: TGTGCCAGCAGGCGACGGTACCAAGAGACCCAGTACTTC.

Worth noting for this clone: Other DNA sequences from this sample encode an identical CDR3 as well. The chain recombines TRBV19 with TRBJ2-3; TRBD2 matches 9 bases. CDR1 is LNHDA, CDR2 SQIVND, per germline (reference sequence). The CDR3 is 15 residues long. Trimming cost V 5 bases and J 0 bases; bases outside gene matches: 3. The CDR3 nucleotides read TGTGCCAGTAGTCTCACTAGCGGGAGCACAGATACGCAGTATTTT. Its translation: CASSLTSGSTDTQYF.